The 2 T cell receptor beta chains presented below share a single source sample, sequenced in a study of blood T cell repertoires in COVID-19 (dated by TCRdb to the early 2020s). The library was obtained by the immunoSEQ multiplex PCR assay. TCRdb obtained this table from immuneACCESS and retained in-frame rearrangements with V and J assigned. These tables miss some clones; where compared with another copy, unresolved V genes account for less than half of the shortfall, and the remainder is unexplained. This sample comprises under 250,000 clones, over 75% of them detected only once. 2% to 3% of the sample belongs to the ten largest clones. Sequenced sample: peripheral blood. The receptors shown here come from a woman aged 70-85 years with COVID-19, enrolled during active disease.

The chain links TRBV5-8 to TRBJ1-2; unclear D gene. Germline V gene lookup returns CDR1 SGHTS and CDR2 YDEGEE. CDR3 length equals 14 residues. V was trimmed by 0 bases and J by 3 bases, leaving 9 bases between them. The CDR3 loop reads CASSLGSADYGYTF. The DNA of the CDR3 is TGTGCCAGCAGCTTGGGATCGGCGGACTATGGCTACACCTTC.

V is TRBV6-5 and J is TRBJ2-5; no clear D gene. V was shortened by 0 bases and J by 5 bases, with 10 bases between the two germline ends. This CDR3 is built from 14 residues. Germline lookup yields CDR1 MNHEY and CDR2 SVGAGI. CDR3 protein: CASSYSFRWETQYF. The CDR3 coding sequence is TGTGCCAGCAGTTACTCTTTTCGGTGGGAGACCCAGTACTTC.